The sequence of this TCR beta chain was determined in a study of CXCR3-negative and CXCR3-positive naive CD8 T cells. General study results and limits: The study found more hydrophobic TRB CDR3s in CXCR3-positive naive cells than in CXCR3-negative naive cells.

UMI-labeled 5' RACE TRB cDNA libraries were prepared from the cells. One entry per CDR3 protein, without DNA, is what TCRdb gives after re-calling the 5' RACE reads. This table holds under 90,000 distinct CDR3 sequences. The CDR3 is made up of 18 amino acids. Germline V gene data show CDR1 as SGHVS and CDR2 as FNYEAQ. Within the CD8+ T cell compartment, naive cells were CD45RO-CCR7+CD27+CD95-. Concerning this clonotype: Antigen unknown.

Sequenced material: naive CXCR3+ CD8+ T cells from blood. As for subset: CD45RO-CCR7+CD27+CD95- naive CD8+ T cells expressing CXCR3 (TNR3+). The TCR was taken from a human donor in good health. Some clones in this sample may be carry-over from other donors' samples. The rearrangement links TRBV7-6 to TRBJ2-1; TCRdb selects TRBD1, and the lack of DNA leaves this call unchecked. The CDR3 loop is CASSLEAPVFRSYNEQFF. The entire variable domain, with the rest obtained from reference TRBV7-6 and TRBJ2-1, is as follows: GAGVSQSPRYKVTKRGQDVALRCDPISGHVSLYWYRQALGQGPEFLTYFNYEAQQDKSGLPNDRFSAERPEGSISTLTIQRTEQRDSAMYRCASSLEAPVFRSYNEQFFGPGTRLTVL.